This T cell receptor beta chain is drawn from a study of circulating and synovial CD4+ cells in juvenile arthritis (dated by TCRdb to 2013 to 2014). Background on the whole study: TCRbeta CDR3 repertoires of circulating HLA-DR+ CD4 T cells, bulk blood CD4 T cells and synovial CD4 T cells were compared within each patient. Repertoire sequencing aimed to confirm that a circulating synovial-like CD4 T cell subset was enriched in synovial clonotypes.

Taken from cysteine to phenylalanine, the CDR3 has 17 residues. Only the CDR3 DNA is retained, 51 bases long and in frame from the first base. V loses 0 bases at its end and J loses 6 bases; junction bases beyond the gene matches: 9. From the germline V gene (reference sequence), CDR1 is SGHNT and CDR2 is YYREEE. The library was made by the immunoSEQ multiplex PCR assay. TCRbeta CDR3 sequencing was performed as a commercial service by an external provider. For the original study's pipeline: The analyses used productive nucleotide sequences together with amino acid sequences obtained by in silico translation. To equalise sample size, diversity was assessed as Renyi entropy across alpha values by taking the median of 200 repeated subsamples. For clustering, the distance between each pair of repertoires was computed as one minus the Chao-modified Jaccard index, which corrected for under-sampling. Frequency-weighted overlap with synovial clonotypes was calculated across 200 sample sizes, using 200 draws without replacement for each, and the value reported was the one at the size of the smaller sample. In its TCRdb copy, this immuneACCESS table keeps in-frame sequences only and misses some clones. Where compared with another copy, unresolved V genes explain less than half of these, and the others have no known cause. D and trimming come from the DNA, and the V and J calls and clone size come from that table. Recorded for this sample are some 33,000 clones; 94% of them occurred a single time. The top ten clonotypes cover around 0.7% of the sample.

General conclusions and limits of the study: Circulating pathogenic-like lymphocytes clustered together with synovial T cells, and compared with bulk blood, the circulating pathogenic-like lymphocytes shared a substantially higher fraction of CDR3 sequences with synovium. No difference between circulating pathogenic-like lymphocytes and bulk blood T cells was detected by traditional Vbeta family usage analysis. Lower diversity was observed in synovial and circulating pathogenic-like lymphocyte repertoires than in bulk blood CD4 repertoires, and some CPL samples were found to be as oligoclonal as synovium. Because overlap with synovium rose as sequencing depth increased, the measured fractions of shared clonotypes likely underestimated the overlap of the full repertoire. Because CPL samples and bulk blood CD4 samples differed in T cell genome counts by at least an order of magnitude, sample-size effects were addressed.

The sequenced samples were obtained from patients with active juvenile idiopathic arthritis. Cells were sorted right after thawing, and dead cells were excluded with Live/Dead Fixable Near-IR Stain. The count of this clone is one. It has no known antigen specificity. No base quality information exists; no much larger clone differs at one position. Recombination linked TRBV5-4 to TRBJ2-2, and 9 junctional nucleotides match TRBD1. Source material: CD4+ T cells from blood. The clonotype originates from a human donor with juvenile idiopathic arthritis. The DNA reads TGTGCCAGCAGCTTGGAACTGATAAGGACAGGGGCCGGGGAGCTGTTTTTT. It translates to CASSLELIRTGAGELFF. Outside the CDR3, residues come from the reference TRBV5-4 and TRBJ2-2 proteins, so the full variable domain is: ETGVTQSPTHLIKTRGQQVTLRCSSQSGHNTVSWYQQALGQGPQFIFQYYREEENGRGNFPPRFSGLQFPNYSSELNVNALELDDSALYLCASSLELIRTGAGELFFGEGSRLTVL.